Below, 2 T cell receptor beta chains from the same sample are listed, as sequenced in a study of blood T cell repertoires in COVID-19. The assay was immunoSEQ multiplex PCR, and TCRdb's table has in-frame clones only and misses some. The table has under 450,000 clones, 80% to 95% seen once; the top ten hold roughly 0.86%. Sequenced material: PBMCs or T cells enriched from blood (not recorded which). Every receptor here comes from a woman aged 35 to 49 who had been exposed to COVID-19.

This clone was detected only once. DNA for the CDR3: TGTGCCAGTAGTCGGACAAGGGGCTCAGCTTTCTTT. Translating gives CASSRTRGSAFF. This chain joins TRBV19 and TRBJ1-1; TRBD1 is a possible D gene (5 bases). Trimming took 5 bases from V and 10 from J, leaving 14 bases between them. Germline CDR1 LNHDA, CDR2 SQIVND (reference sequence). The CDR3 sequence is 12 residues long. The whole variable domain, filled in from reference TRBV19 and TRBJ1-1, reads DGGITQSPKYLFRKEGQNVTLSCEQNLNHDAMYWYRQDPGQGLRLIYYSQIVNDFQKGDIAEGYSVSREKKESFPLTVTSAQKNPTAFYLCASSRTRGSAFFGQGTRLTVV.

This clone is a singleton in its sample. This chain uses TRBV10-2 with TRBJ1-1, with TRBD1 as a possible D gene (6 bases). The V end was cut by 0 bases, the J end by 10 bases, with 12 bases between. Germline CDR1 and CDR2: WSHSY and SAAADI. The CDR3 has 13 residues. For the CDR3, the DNA is TGCGCCAGCAGTGAGTCGAAGGGGGTTGGAGCTTTCTTT. It yields the protein CASSESKGVGAFF.